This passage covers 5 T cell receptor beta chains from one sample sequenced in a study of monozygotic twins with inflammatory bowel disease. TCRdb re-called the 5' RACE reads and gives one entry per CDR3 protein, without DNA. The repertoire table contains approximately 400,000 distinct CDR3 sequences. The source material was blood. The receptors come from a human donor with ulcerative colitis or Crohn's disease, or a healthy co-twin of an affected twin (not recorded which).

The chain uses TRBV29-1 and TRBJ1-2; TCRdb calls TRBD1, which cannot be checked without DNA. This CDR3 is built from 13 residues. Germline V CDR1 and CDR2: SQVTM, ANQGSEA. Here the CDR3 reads CSGSQDSNYGYTF.

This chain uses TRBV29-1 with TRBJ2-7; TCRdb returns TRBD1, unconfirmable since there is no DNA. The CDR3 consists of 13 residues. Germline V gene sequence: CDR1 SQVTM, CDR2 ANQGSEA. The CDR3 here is CSGLGENIYEQYF.

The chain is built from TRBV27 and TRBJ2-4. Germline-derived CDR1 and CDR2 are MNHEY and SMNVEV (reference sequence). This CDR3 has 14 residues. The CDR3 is CASSLGSAKNIQYF.

The CDR3 region is CAISPDRTYGYTF. The chain joins TRBV10-3 to TRBJ1-2. The CDR3 sequence is 13 residues long. CDR1 ENHRY and CDR2 SYGVKD come from the germline V gene.

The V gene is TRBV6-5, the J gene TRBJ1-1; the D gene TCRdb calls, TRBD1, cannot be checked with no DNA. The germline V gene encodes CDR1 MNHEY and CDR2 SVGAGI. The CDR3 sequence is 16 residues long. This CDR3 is CASSYSGRVGGTEAFF.